A single sample is the source of the 16 T cell receptor beta chains below, sequenced in a study of blood T cells in healthy people across ages. The use of a sample-barcoded 5' primer and a J-beta primer mix characterized a second PCR of roughly 6 to 11 cycles. TCRdb used MiXCR to reprocess the 5' RACE reads, holding one entry per CDR3 protein. The table has about a million distinct CDR3 sequences, about 53% seen once. Material for sequencing was blood. The source of these receptors is an older woman in good health.

The chain joins TRBV25-1 to TRBJ1-4; 9 bases are shared with TRBD1. Germline CDR1 and CDR2: MGHDK and SYGVNS. The CDR3 covers 18 residues. J was trimmed by 4 bases and V by 5 bases; bases with no gene match: 14. CDR3: CASSPGTGYNLGNEKLFF. CDR3 nucleotide sequence: TGTGCCAGCAGTCCCGGGACAGGGTACAATCTTGGTAATGAAAAACTGTTTTTT.

The count of this clonotype is one. The chain uses TRBV6-6 and TRBJ2-3; 8 bases fit TRBD1. Germline V lookup: CDR1 MNHNY, CDR2 SVGAGI (reference sequence). J gave up 3 bases and V 7 bases, and 12 bases lay outside the gene matches. CDR3 length: 16 amino acids. The DNA for the CDR3 is TGTGCCAGCACACCCGGCCGGACAGGGCTAACAGATACGCAGTATTTT. It codes for CASTPGRTGLTDTQYF.

The chain has TRBV9 and TRBJ2-1, with 13 bases identical to TRBD2. The CDR3 is 16 residues long. The junction had 8 bases not matched to a gene; V was cut back by 3 bases and J by 8 bases. The V gene's germline CDR1 is SGDLS and CDR2 YYNGEE. CDR3 coding DNA: TGTGCCAGCAGCGCCTATGGACTAGCGGGGGACTATGAGCAGTTCTTC. Translation: CASSAYGLAGDYEQFF.

This clonotype came up a few times. The V call is TRBV7-2, the J call TRBJ2-1; no clear D gene. The V end lost 1 base, the J end lost 13 bases, and 8 bases lay between the germline ends. Per germline, CDR1 SGHTA and CDR2 FQGNSA. This CDR3 is built from 11 residues. CDR3 residues: CASSLELVQFF. Written as DNA, the CDR3 is TGTGCCAGCAGCTTAGAGCTAGTCCAGTTCTTC.

This rearrangement joins TRBV4-3 to TRBJ2-1; tentatively, D is TRBD2 (6 bases). The J call could be wrong; TRBJ2-7 is a better fit for the DNA end. Germline loops: CDR1 LGHNA, CDR2 YSLEER. The CDR3 length is 15 residues. The CDR3 DNA sequence: TGCGCCAGCAGCCATCTAGCGACTTCATACAATGAGCAGTACTTC. Amino acid sequence: CASSHLATSYNEQYF.

This chain connects TRBV12-3 or TRBV12-4 to TRBJ2-5; no clear D. V lost 1 base, J lost 11 bases, and 11 bases lay in between. There are 12 residues in the CDR3. The CDR3 spells CASSLVRTEQYF. In DNA form, the CDR3 reads TGTGCCAGCAGTTTAGTCAGAACTGAGCAGTACTTC.

This clonotype showed up many times. This chain uses TRBV7-9 with TRBJ2-3; the D gene is possibly TRBD2 (6 bases). CDR1 is SEHNR, CDR2 FQNEAQ, per germline (reference sequence). The CDR3 extends over 16 amino acids. V was shortened by 6 bases and J by 6 bases, with 22 bases between the two germline ends. The CDR3 protein is CASSFPPGSPGDTQYF. The CDR3 nucleotides read TGTGCCAGCAGTTTTCCTCCCGGGAGTCCCGGGGATACGCAGTATTTT.

This chain uses TRBV24-1 with TRBJ2-7; TRBD1 is a possible D gene (6 bases). This CDR3 is 12 amino acids long. The germline V gene encodes CDR1 KGHDR and CDR2 SFDVKD. V was clipped by 6 bases and J by 4 bases, with 9 bases between them. CDR3 bases: TGTGCCACCAGTCTACAGGGTTACGAGCAGTACTTC. Translating gives CATSLQGYEQYF.

The gene calls are TRBV5-1 and TRBJ1-3, with a weak D call TRBD1 (5 bases). The germline gives CDR1 SGHRS, CDR2 YFSETQ. There are 13 residues in the CDR3. Trimming stripped 7 bases from V and 0 bases from J, with 8 bases between. CDR3 loop: CASGGVSGNTIYF. The CDR3 DNA is TGCGCCAGCGGGGGGGTCTCTGGAAACACCATATATTTT.

V is TRBV4-3 and J is TRBJ1-2; D is perhaps TRBD1 (5 bases). Trimming left V 3 bases short and J 8 bases short, with 19 bases between. CDR1 is LGHNA and CDR2 is YSLEER in the germline V gene. CDR3 length: 15 amino acids. CDR3 coding DNA: TGCGCCAGCAGCCAGGACACCCAGGGAGTTGAGGGCTACACCTTC. It is translated as CASSQDTQGVEGYTF.

This clonotype came up a few times. The chain couples TRBV7-8 to TRBJ2-5; 11 positions agree with TRBD1. The end of the DNA aligns better with TRBJ2-7, so the J call may be wrong. The CDR3 is 15 amino acids. The germline V gene has CDR1 SGHVS and CDR2 FQNEAQ. The CDR3 DNA sequence: TGTGCCAGCAGCTCCCGGGACAGGGGGTTGTCCGAGCAGTACTTC. This translates into CASSSRDRGLSEQYF.

The genes are TRBV6-2 or TRBV6-3 and TRBJ2-1; D is unresolved. The germline gives CDR1 MNHEY, CDR2 SVGEGT. V lost 6 bases and J 8 bases, leaving 11 bases between the germline ends. CDR3 length: 12 amino acids. CDR3 in amino acids: CASSLRRYEQFF. DNA of the CDR3: TGTGCCAGCAGCCTGAGGCGGTATGAGCAGTTCTTC.

This clonotype has only a few counts. The rearrangement uses TRBV11-2 and TRBJ1-2, with 7 bases matching TRBD1. From germline, CDR1 is SGHAT and CDR2 FQNNGV. Losses at the gene ends were 5 bases for V and 7 bases for J; bases not matched to a gene: 10. The CDR3 has 14 amino acids. Here the CDR3 reads CASSLGQAQGGYTF. The CDR3 region has the DNA TGTGCCAGCAGCCTCGGACAGGCCCAGGGTGGCTACACCTTC.

This clonotype was seen a handful of times. The CDR3 DNA follows: TGTGCCAGCAGTCTTGACCCCTTGACCGAAGCCCTCCACTTT. Translation: CASSLDPLTEALHF. This chain uses TRBV9 with TRBJ1-6; D unresolved. Trimming took 5 bases from V and 14 from J, leaving 20 bases between them. The CDR3 extends over 14 amino acids. Germline CDR1 and CDR2: SGDLS and YYNGEE.

On this clonotype: A junction boundary mismatches the germline segment, possibly from a read error. The J gene is TRBJ2-1, the V gene TRBV29-1; 11 bases agree with TRBD2. Germline values: CDR1 SQVTM, CDR2 ANQGSEA. The CDR3 is 14 amino acids. The CDR3 loop is CGVGSGRANNEQFF. The DNA for the CDR3 is TGCGGCGTAGGTAGCGGGAGGGCCAACAATGAGCAGTTCTTC.

The rearrangement joins TRBV4-3 to TRBJ1-4, with D perhaps matching TRBD1 (6 bases). This CDR3 spans 15 amino acids. Germline CDR1 and CDR2: LGHNA and YSLEER. Trimming cost V 0 bases and J 15 bases, with 20 bases left between them. CDR3 loop: CASSQDTGPSTVVFF. CDR3 nucleotide sequence: TGCGCCAGCAGCCAAGATACAGGGCCCTCCACGGTGGTGTTTTTT.